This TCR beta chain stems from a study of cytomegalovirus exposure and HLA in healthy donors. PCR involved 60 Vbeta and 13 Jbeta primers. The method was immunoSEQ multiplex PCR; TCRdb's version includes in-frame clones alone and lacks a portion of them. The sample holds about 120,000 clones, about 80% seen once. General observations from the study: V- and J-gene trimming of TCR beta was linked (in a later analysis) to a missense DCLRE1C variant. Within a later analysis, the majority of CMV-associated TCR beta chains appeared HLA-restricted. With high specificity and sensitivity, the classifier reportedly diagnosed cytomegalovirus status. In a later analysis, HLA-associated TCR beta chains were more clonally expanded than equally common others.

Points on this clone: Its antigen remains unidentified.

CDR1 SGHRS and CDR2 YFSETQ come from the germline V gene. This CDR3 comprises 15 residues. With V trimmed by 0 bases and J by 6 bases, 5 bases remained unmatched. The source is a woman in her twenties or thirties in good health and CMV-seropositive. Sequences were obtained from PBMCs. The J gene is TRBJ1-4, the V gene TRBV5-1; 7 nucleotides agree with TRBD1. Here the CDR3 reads CASSLVGRGDEKLFF. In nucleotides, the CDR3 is TGCGCCAGCAGCTTGGTTGGCAGGGGGGATGAAAAACTGTTTTTT.